The TCR beta chain described here comes from a study of blood T cell repertoires in COVID-19. Study in general: Specimens from acute and convalescent COVID-19 originated in the United States, Italy and Spain. In each case, the material was cDNA or gDNA derived from T cells, B-cell-depleted T cells, or PBMCs.

V lost 4 bases, J lost 3 bases, and 7 bases stayed unmatched. Germline CDR1 and CDR2: KGHSH and LQKENI. There are 15 residues in the CDR3. In the source study's methods: Counts of nucleated cells, estimated from reference gene primer amplification, were obtained. The data were produced by immunoSEQ multiplex PCR, yet TCRdb's version contains in-frame clones alone and is incomplete. That table furnishes V, J and clone size, whereas the DNA furnished D and trimming. The sample lists 70,000 to 100,000 clones; about 86% were seen once. The sequencing input was peripheral blood. The TCR comes from a woman in her seventies with acute or convalescent COVID-19. The V and J genes are TRBV18 and TRBJ1-2, with 8 bases matching TRBD1. The CDR3 nucleotides are TGTGCCAGCTCACAAGACAGGGGCGGCTACTATGGCTACACCTTC. This gives the protein CASSQDRGGYYGYTF.